This entry concerns a single T cell receptor (beta chain). Here immunoSEQ multiplex PCR was the method, and the copy in TCRdb shows in-frame clones only, minus some. This table has 130,000 or so clones, more than 75% appearing once. This sample stems from a study of blood T cell repertoires in COVID-19. Turning to the study itself: COVID-19 samples from acute and convalescent phases originated in the United States, Italy and Spain. In each case, the material was cDNA or gDNA derived from T cells, B-cell-depleted T cells, or PBMCs.

The length of the CDR3 is 17 residues. V lost 5 bases and J lost 0, with 16 bases in between. The V gene's germline CDR1 is MDHEN and CDR2 SYDVKM. The specimen sequenced was peripheral blood. The sequence was collected from a man between 60 and 75 years old with acute or convalescent COVID-19. This rearrangement joins TRBV28 to TRBJ1-4; perhaps TRBD1 as D (5 bases). CDR3 DNA sequence: TGTGCCAGCAGTCCCGGCAGCAGGGATGCAACTAATGAAAAACTGTTTTTT. It encodes CASSPGSRDATNEKLFF.